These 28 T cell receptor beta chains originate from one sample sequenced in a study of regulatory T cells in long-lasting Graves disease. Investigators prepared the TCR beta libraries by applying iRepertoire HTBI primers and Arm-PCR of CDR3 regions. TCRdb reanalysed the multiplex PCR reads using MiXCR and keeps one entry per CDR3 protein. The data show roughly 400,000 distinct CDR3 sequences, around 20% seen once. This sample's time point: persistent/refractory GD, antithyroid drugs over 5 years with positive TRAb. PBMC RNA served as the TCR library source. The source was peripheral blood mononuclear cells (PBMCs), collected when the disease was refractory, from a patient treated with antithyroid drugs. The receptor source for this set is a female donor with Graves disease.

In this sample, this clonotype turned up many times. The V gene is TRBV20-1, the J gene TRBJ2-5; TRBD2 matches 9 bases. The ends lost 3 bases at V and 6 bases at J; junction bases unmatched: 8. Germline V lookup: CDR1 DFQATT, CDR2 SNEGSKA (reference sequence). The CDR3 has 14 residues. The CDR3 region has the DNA TGCAGTGCTAGTTACGGACTAGCGTCACAGACCCAGTACTTC. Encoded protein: CSASYGLASQTQYF.

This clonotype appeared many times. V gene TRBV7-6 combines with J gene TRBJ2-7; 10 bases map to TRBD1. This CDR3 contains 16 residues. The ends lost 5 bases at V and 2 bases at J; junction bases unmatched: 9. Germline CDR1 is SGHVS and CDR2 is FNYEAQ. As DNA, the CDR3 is TGTGCCAGCAGCGAGAGATTGACAGGGGGCACCTACGAGCAGTACTTC. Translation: CASSERLTGGTYEQYF.

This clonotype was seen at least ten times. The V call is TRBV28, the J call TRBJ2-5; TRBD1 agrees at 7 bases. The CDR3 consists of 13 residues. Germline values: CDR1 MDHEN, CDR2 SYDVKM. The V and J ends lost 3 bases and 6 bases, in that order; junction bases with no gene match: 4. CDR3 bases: TGTGCCAGCAGTTTGCCAGGGGGAAAGACCCAGTACTTC. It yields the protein CASSLPGGKTQYF. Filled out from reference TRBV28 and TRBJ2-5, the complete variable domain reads DVKVTQSSRYLVKRTGEKVFLECVQDMDHENMFWYRQDPGLGLRLIYFSYDVKMKEKGDIPEGYSVSREKKERFSLILESASTNQTSMYLCASSLPGGKTQYFGPGTRLLVL.

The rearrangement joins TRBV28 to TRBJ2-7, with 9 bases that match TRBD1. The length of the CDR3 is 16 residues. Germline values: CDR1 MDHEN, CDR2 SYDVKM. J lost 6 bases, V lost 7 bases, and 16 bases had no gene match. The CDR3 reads CASNTPPGQGIFEQYF. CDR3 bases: TGTGCCAGCAACACCCCCCCGGGACAGGGTATTTTCGAGCAGTACTTC.

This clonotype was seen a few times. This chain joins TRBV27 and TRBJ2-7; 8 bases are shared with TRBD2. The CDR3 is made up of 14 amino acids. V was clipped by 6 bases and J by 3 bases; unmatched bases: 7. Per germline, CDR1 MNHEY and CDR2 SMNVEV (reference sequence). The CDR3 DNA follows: TGTGCCAGCAGCCCCACCAGCGGGGGCTACGAGCAGTACTTC. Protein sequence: CASSPTSGGYEQYF.

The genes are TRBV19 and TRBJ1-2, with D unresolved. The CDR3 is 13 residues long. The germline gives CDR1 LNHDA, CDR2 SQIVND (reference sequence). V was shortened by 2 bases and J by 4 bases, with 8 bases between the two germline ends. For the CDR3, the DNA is TGTGCCAGTAGTATACCGCGGCGCTATGGCTACACCTTC. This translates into CASSIPRRYGYTF.

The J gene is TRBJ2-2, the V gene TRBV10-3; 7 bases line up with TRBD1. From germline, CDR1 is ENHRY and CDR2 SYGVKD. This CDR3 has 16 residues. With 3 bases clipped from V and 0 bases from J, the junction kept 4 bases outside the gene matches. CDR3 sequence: CAISDRTGANTGELFF. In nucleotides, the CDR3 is TGTGCCATCAGTGACCGGACAGGCGCGAACACCGGGGAGCTGTTTTTT.

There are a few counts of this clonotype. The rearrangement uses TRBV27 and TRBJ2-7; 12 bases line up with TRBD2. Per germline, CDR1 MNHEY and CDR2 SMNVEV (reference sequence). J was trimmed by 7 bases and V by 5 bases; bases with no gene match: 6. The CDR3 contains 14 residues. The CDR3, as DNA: TGTGCCAGCAGTCCGACTAGCGGGAGTCTGGAGCAGTACTTC. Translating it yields CASSPTSGSLEQYF.

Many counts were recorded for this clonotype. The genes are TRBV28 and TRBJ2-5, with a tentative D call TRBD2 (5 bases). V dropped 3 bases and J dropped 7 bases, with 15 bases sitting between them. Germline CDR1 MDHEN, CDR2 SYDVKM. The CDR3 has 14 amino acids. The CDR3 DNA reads TGTGCCAGCAGTTTGCCTAGCACATGGGCGACCCAGTACTTC. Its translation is CASSLPSTWATQYF.

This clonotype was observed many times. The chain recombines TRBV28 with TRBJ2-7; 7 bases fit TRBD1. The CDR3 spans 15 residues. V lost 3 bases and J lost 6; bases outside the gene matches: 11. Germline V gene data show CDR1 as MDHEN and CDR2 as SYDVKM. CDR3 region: CASSFGAGGLSEQYF. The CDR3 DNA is TGTGCCAGCAGTTTCGGGGCAGGGGGTCTTAGCGAGCAGTACTTC.

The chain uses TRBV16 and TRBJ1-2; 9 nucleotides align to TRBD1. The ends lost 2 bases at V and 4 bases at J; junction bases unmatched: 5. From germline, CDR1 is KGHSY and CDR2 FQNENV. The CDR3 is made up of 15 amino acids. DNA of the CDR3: TGTGCCAGCAGCCAAACCGGGACAGGGCCCTATGGCTACACCTTC. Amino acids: CASSQTGTGPYGYTF.

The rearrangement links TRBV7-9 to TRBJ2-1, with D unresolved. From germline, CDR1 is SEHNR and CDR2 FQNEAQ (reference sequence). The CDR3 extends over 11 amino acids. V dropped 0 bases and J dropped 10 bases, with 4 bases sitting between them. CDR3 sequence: CASSLAEEQFF. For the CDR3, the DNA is TGTGCCAGCAGCTTAGCGGAGGAGCAGTTCTTC.

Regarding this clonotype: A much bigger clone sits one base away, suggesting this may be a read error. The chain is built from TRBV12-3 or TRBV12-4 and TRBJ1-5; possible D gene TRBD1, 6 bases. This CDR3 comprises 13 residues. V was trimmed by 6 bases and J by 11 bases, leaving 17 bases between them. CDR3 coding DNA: TGTGCCAGCAGACAGGGCCTAGTTAAGTCCCAGCATTTT. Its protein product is CASRQGLVKSQHF.

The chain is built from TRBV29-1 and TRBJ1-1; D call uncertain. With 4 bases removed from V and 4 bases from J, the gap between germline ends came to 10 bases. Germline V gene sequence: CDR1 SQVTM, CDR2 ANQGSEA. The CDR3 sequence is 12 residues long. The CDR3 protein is CSVVAGPTEAFF. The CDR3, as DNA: TGCAGCGTTGTGGCAGGCCCCACTGAAGCTTTCTTT.

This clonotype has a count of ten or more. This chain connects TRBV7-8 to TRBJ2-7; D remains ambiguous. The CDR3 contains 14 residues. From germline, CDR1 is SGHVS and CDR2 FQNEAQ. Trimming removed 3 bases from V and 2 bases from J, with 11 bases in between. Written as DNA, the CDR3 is TGTGCCAGCAGCTTTGGGCAGAATCCCTACGAGCAGTACTTC. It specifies CASSFGQNPYEQYF.

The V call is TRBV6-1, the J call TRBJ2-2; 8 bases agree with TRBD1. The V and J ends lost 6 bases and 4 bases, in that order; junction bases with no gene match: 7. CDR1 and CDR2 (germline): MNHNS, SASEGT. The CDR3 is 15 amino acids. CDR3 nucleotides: TGTGCCAGCAGCGACAGGGGTTCGGTCACCGGGGAGCTGTTTTTT. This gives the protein CASSDRGSVTGELFF.

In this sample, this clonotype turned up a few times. CDR3 in amino acids: CASSGRTSGTGELFF. DNA for the CDR3: TGTGCCAGCAGCGGAAGGACTAGCGGTACCGGGGAGCTGTTTTTT. This chain uses TRBV3-1 with TRBJ2-2, with TRBD2 identical over 10 bases. The V gene's germline CDR1 is LGHDT and CDR2 YNNKEL (reference sequence). CDR3 length: 15 amino acids. J lost 5 bases, V lost 5 bases, and 5 bases had no gene match.

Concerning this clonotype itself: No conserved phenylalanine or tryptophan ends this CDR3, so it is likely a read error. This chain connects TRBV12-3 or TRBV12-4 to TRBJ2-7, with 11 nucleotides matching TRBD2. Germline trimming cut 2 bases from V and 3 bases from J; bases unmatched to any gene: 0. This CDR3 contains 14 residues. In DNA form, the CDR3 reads TGTGCCAGCAGTTTAACTAGCGGGAGCTACGAGCAGTACTCC. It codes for CASSLTSGSYEQYS.

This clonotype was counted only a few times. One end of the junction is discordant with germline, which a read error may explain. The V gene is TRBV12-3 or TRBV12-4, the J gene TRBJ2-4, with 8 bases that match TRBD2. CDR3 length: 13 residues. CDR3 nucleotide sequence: TGTGCCAGCAAAGATAGCGGGAACGTAAGTCCGTTCTTC. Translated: CASKDSGNVSPFF.

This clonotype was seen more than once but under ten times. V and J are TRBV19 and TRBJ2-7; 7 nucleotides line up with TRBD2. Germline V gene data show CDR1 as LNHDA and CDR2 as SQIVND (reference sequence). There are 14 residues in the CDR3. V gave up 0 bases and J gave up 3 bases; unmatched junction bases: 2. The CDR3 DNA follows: TGTGCCAGTAGTATAGAGGCGGGGGTCTACGAGCAGTACTTC. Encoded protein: CASSIEAGVYEQYF.

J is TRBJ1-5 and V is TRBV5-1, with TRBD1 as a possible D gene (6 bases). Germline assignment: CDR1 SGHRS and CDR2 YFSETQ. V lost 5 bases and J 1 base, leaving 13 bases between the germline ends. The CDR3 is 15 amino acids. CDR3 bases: TGCGCCAGCAGATTAGAGACAGGCAGCAATCAGCCCCAGCATTTT. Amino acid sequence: CASRLETGSNQPQHF.

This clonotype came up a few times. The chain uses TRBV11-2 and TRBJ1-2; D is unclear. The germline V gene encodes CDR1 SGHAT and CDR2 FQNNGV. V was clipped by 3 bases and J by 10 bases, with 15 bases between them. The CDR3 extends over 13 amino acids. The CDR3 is CASSFSRVDDYTF. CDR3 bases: TGTGCCAGCAGCTTCTCTAGGGTTGATGACTACACCTTC.

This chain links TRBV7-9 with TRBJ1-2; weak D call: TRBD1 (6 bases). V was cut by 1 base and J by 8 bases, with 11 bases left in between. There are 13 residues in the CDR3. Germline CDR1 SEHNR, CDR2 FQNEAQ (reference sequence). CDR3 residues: CASSLENRVGYTF. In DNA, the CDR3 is TGTGCCAGCAGCTTAGAAAACAGGGTCGGCTACACCTTC. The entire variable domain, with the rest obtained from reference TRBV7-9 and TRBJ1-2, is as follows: DTGVSQNPRHKITKRGQNVTFRCDPISEHNRLYWYRQTLGQGPEFLTYFQNEAQLEKSRLLSDRFSAERPKGSFSTLEIQRTEQGDSAMYLCASSLENRVGYTFGSGTRLTVV.

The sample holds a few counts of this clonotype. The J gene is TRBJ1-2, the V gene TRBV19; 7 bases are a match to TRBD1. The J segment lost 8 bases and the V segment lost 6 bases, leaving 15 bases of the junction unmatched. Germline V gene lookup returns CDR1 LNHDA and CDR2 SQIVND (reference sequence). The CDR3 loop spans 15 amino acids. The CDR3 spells CASSLPTDRDDGYTF. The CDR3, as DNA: TGTGCCAGTAGCCTTCCCACTGACAGGGACGACGGCTACACCTTC.

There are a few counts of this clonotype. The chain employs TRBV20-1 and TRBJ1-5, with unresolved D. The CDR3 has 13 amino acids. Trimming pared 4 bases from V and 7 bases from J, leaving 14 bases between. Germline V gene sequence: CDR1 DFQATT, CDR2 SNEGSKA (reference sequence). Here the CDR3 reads CSANRELGQPQHF. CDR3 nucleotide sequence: TGCAGTGCTAACCGGGAGCTGGGGCAGCCCCAGCATTTT.

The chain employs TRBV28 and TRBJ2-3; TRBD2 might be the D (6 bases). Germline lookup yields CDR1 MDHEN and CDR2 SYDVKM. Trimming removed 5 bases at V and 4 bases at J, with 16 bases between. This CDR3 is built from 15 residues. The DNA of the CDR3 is TGTGCCAGCAGTCCCACCTTTAGCGGCGCAGATACGCAGTATTTT. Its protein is CASSPTFSGADTQYF.

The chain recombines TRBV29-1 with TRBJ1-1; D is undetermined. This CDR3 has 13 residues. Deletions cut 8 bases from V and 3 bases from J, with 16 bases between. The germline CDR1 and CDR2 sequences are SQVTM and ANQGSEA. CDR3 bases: TGCAGCCCCGACACGAGGGCGGACACTGAAGCTTTCTTT. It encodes CSPDTRADTEAFF. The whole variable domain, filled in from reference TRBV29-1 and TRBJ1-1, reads SAVISQKPSRDICQRGTSLTIQCQVDSQVTMMFWYRQQPGQSLTLIATANQGSEATYESGFVIDKFPISRPNLTFSTLTVSNMSPEDSSIYLCSPDTRADTEAFFGQGTRLTVV.

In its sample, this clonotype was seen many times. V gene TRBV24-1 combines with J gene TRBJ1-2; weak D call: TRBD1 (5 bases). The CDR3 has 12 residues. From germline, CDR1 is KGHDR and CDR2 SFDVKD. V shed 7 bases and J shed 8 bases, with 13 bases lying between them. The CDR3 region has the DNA TGTGCCACCAGCCGGGGGACTCAAGGCTACACCTTC. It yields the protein CATSRGTQGYTF.